These 26 T cell receptor beta chains were sequenced from one sample in a study of T cells in Graves' hyperthyroidism and ophthalmopathy. Regions amplified from RNA transcripts were the TCR beta CDR3 regions. The HTBI primer set drove a first-round RT-PCR of the TCR CDR3. MiXCR was run by TCRdb on the multiplex PCR reads, yielding one entry per CDR3 protein. The table includes approximately 260,000 distinct CDR3 sequences, roughly 15% detected once. Sequencing was performed on blood. These receptors came from a woman aged 45 to 65 with Graves' hyperthyroidism that later progressed to Graves' ophthalmopathy.

Points on this clonotype: Given a much more abundant clone one base away, this may be a read error. The CDR3 ends on some other residue instead of the conserved phenylalanine or tryptophan, so this is likely a read error. The gene calls are TRBV20-1 and TRBJ2-2; TRBD2 might be the D (6 bases). The V gene's germline CDR1 is DFQATT and CDR2 SNEGSKA (reference sequence). Trimming took off 6 bases at V and 5 bases at J, with 22 bases between the two ends. CDR3 length: 16 amino acids. CDR3 nucleotides: TGCAGTGCGCGGGGAGGCGGGGCCTTATTGACCGGGGAGCTGTTTTCT. Translating gives CSARGGGALLTGELFS.

The table lists this clonotype with a few counts. This chain links TRBV20-1 with TRBJ2-2, with 11 bases that match TRBD2. The CDR3 has 15 residues. Germline CDR1 and CDR2: DFQATT and SNEGSKA (reference sequence). The CDR3 region has the DNA TGCAGCACTACGGGACTAGCGGACCACACCGGGGAGCTGTTTTTT. Its protein is CSTTGLADHTGELFF.

Only a few counts were recorded for this clonotype. The chain joins TRBV20-1 to TRBJ1-2; a weak D match, TRBD1 (6 bases). The germline gives CDR1 DFQATT, CDR2 SNEGSKA (reference sequence). Trimming pared 6 bases from V and 8 bases from J, leaving 16 bases between. The CDR3 consists of 12 residues. The CDR3 coding sequence is TGCAGTGCCAAACAGGGAATGGGGGGCTACACCTTC. Translated: CSAKQGMGGYTF.

This clonotype was recorded many times. CDR3 sequence: CASSLEGGTSGYTGELFF. For the CDR3, the DNA is TGCGCCAGCAGCTTGGAAGGAGGGACTAGCGGGTACACCGGGGAGCTGTTTTTT. V and J are TRBV5-1 and TRBJ2-2; 12 nucleotides agree with TRBD2. Germline V gives CDR1 SGHRS, CDR2 YFSETQ. The CDR3 spans 18 residues. J gave up 3 bases and V 0 bases, and 6 bases lay outside the gene matches.

V is TRBV7-3 and J is TRBJ2-5; 7 nucleotides match TRBD1. The CDR3 sequence is 13 residues long. Germline V gene sequence: CDR1 SGHTA, CDR2 FQGTGA. The junction had 3 bases not matched to a gene; V was cut back by 5 bases and J by 3 bases. CDR3 nucleotides: TGTGCCAGCAGCGACACAGGGGAAGAGACCCAGTACTTC. Translated, it gives CASSDTGEETQYF.

This clonotype came up many times. The rearrangement joins TRBV20-1 to TRBJ2-3, with TRBD2 matching 14 bases. The CDR3 is made up of 18 amino acids. J lost 4 bases, V lost 5 bases, and 14 bases had no gene match. Germline V lookup: CDR1 DFQATT, CDR2 SNEGSKA (reference sequence). CDR3 region: CSAPGLAGGRVTPDTQYF. The CDR3 DNA reads TGCAGTGCTCCTGGACTAGCGGGAGGCCGAGTAACGCCAGATACGCAGTATTTT.

Regarding this clonotype: Given a much more abundant clone one base away, this may be a read error. The V gene is TRBV5-1, the J gene TRBJ1-5, with a possible D match to TRBD1 (5 bases). The CDR3 covers 13 residues. Germline V gene data show CDR1 as SGHRS and CDR2 as YFSETQ. In DNA, the CDR3 is TGCGCCAGCAGCGAAACAGGCCATCAGCCCCGGCATTTT. Its protein product is CASSETGHQPRHF.

V usage is TRBV2 and J usage is TRBJ1-3, with D hard to call. Germline V gene data show CDR1 as SNHLY and CDR2 as FYNNEI. The CDR3 loop spans 14 amino acids. The ends were cut back, 5 bases at V and 0 bases at J, with 8 bases in the middle. This CDR3 is CASSSRSSGNTIYF. CDR3 sequence (DNA): TGTGCCAGCAGTTCCCGCAGCTCTGGAAACACCATATATTTT.

The V call is TRBV9, the J call TRBJ2-1; D possibly corresponds to TRBD2 (5 bases). V lost 4 bases, J lost 5 bases, and 16 bases lay in between. Germline-derived CDR1 and CDR2 are SGDLS and YYNGEE. The CDR3 spans 15 residues. CDR3 in DNA: TGTGCCAGCAGCCCTCGTTCGGGATTGAACAATGAGCAGTTCTTC. Encoded protein: CASSPRSGLNNEQFF.

This clonotype was detected ten times or more. The chain is built from TRBV10-1 and TRBJ2-1; tentative D call: TRBD2 (6 bases). The CDR3 totals 13 residues. Trimming took off 6 bases at V and 4 bases at J, with 10 bases between the two ends. Germline values: CDR1 WNHNN, CDR2 SYGVQD (reference sequence). The DNA of the CDR3 is TGCGCCAGCAGCGGGAGTCGGTACAATGAGCAGTTCTTC. Residues: CASSGSRYNEQFF.

A few counts support this clonotype. Just one base apart from a much larger clone, this may be a read error. The chain employs TRBV18 and TRBJ2-3; 11 nucleotides line up with TRBD2. The CDR3 is 16 amino acids. Germline V CDR1 and CDR2: KGHSH, LQKENI. In nucleotides, the CDR3 is TGTGCCGGCTCACGCGGGACTAGCGGTAGCACAGATACGCAGTATTTT. It is translated as CAGSRGTSGSTDTQYF.

The table lists this clonotype with a few counts. The chain couples TRBV6-1 to TRBJ1-1, with D perhaps matching TRBD1 (6 bases). This CDR3 comprises 12 residues. V was clipped by 4 bases and J by 6 bases, with 9 bases between them. CDR1 and CDR2 (germline): MNHNS, SASEGT. DNA for the CDR3: TGTGCCAGCAGTGGGACAGCATCTGAAGCTTTCTTT. Residues: CASSGTASEAFF.

In this sample, this clonotype turned up many times. CDR3 sequence (DNA): TGTGCCATCAGTGGGATGGCAGGAGGGGAGACCCAGTACTTC. It yields the protein CAISGMAGGETQYF. The chain combines TRBV10-3 with TRBJ2-5, with D tentatively TRBD2 (6 bases). CDR3 length equals 14 residues. The germline gives CDR1 ENHRY, CDR2 SYGVKD. Trimming took 4 bases from V and 5 from J, leaving 14 bases between them.

This clonotype has a handful of counts. The CDR3 nucleotides are TGTGCCACCAGCCTTCCACCCGGACAGCTCTATGGCTACACCTTC. This codes for CATSLPPGQLYGYTF. The genes are TRBV15 and TRBJ1-2; possible D gene TRBD1, 6 bases. The germline CDR1 and CDR2 sequences are LNHNV and YYDKDF (reference sequence). V was clipped by 5 bases and J by 4 bases, with 17 bases between them. The CDR3 contains 15 residues.

This clonotype has ten or more counts. The rearrangement links TRBV12-3 or TRBV12-4 to TRBJ2-1; 8 bases are shared with TRBD1. This CDR3 comprises 16 residues. V was pared by 5 bases and J by 5 bases, with 11 bases of the junction left unmatched. CDR3 nucleotide sequence: TGTGCCAGCAGTGCAGCCCGGGACAGGTCAAACAATGAGCAGTTCTTC. Encoded protein: CASSAARDRSNNEQFF.

The V call is TRBV5-8, the J call TRBJ1-4, with D unresolved. The CDR3 spans 14 residues. Germline V lookup: CDR1 SGHTS, CDR2 YDEGEE. V was pared by 4 bases and J by 3 bases, with 10 bases between. The CDR3 region is CASSVVGANEKLFF. CDR3 bases: TGTGCCAGCAGCGTGGTTGGGGCTAATGAAAAACTGTTTTTT.

This clonotype was seen at least ten times. The chain joins TRBV5-4 to TRBJ1-1, with 9 bases that match TRBD1. V gave up 6 bases and J gave up 5 bases; unmatched junction bases: 11. The CDR3 runs 15 residues. Per germline, CDR1 SGHNT and CDR2 YYREEE (reference sequence). The CDR3 loop is CASTPSQGAGTEAFF. The CDR3 DNA reads TGTGCCAGCACCCCTTCACAGGGGGCCGGAACTGAAGCTTTCTTT.

This clonotype appeared many times. The chain couples TRBV3-1 to TRBJ2-5, with 9 bases fitting TRBD2. Looked up from germline, CDR1 is LGHDT and CDR2 is YNNKEL (reference sequence). The CDR3 has 16 residues. The V gene end was trimmed by 3 bases and the J gene end by 5 bases; junction bases not matched to a gene: 10. The CDR3 sequence: CASSQADSGRTETQYF. The CDR3 DNA follows: TGTGCCAGCAGCCAGGCCGATAGCGGGAGAACGGAGACCCAGTACTTC.

This clonotype has just a few counts. J is TRBJ2-3 and V is TRBV9; a weak D match, TRBD2 (6 bases). Germline CDR1 is SGDLS and CDR2 is YYNGEE. This CDR3 is 14 amino acids long. The ends were cut back, 3 bases at V and 0 bases at J, with 8 bases in the middle. For the CDR3, the DNA is TGTGCCAGCAGCGCTGGGACTAGCACAGATACGCAGTATTTT. Translating gives CASSAGTSTDTQYF.

Many counts were recorded for this clonotype. V is TRBV7-8 and J is TRBJ2-7; the D gene is possibly TRBD2 (6 bases). The V end was cut by 1 base, the J end by 6 bases, with 13 bases between. The V gene's germline CDR1 is SGHVS and CDR2 FQNEAQ. The CDR3 has 14 amino acids. CDR3 region: CASSLVGGSGEQYF. The CDR3 DNA follows: TGTGCCAGCAGCTTAGTAGGTGGTAGCGGCGAGCAGTACTTC.

This clonotype was seen many times. V usage is TRBV7-8 and J usage is TRBJ2-7; D is perhaps TRBD1 (5 bases). Germline V gives CDR1 SGHVS, CDR2 FQNEAQ. V gave up 4 bases and J gave up 0 bases, with 10 bases separating them. The CDR3 runs to 14 residues. The CDR3 reads CASSWGTVSYEQYF. DNA for the CDR3: TGTGCCAGCAGCTGGGGCACGGTCTCCTACGAGCAGTACTTC.

This clonotype was recorded many times. The chain links TRBV19 to TRBJ1-5; possibly TRBD1 for D (6 bases). The V end lost 6 bases, the J end lost 4 bases, and 16 bases lay between the germline ends. The germline V gene has CDR1 LNHDA and CDR2 SQIVND (reference sequence). The CDR3 totals 15 residues. The CDR3 spells CASRPNRAWNQPQHF. CDR3 nucleotides: TGTGCCAGTAGACCCAACAGGGCGTGGAATCAGCCCCAGCATTTT. Variable domain in full (rest from reference TRBV19 and TRBJ1-5): DGGITQSPKYLFRKEGQNVTLSCEQNLNHDAMYWYRQDPGQGLRLIYYSQIVNDFQKGDIAEGYSVSREKKESFPLTVTSAQKNPTAFYLCASRPNRAWNQPQHFGDGTRLSIL.

The gene calls are TRBV14 and TRBJ1-1; D ambiguous. This CDR3 contains 14 residues. Germline values: CDR1 SGHDN, CDR2 FVKESK. Trimming took off 2 bases at V and 2 bases at J, with 9 bases between the two ends. The CDR3 sequence is CASSQYTFNTEAFF. CDR3 nucleotide sequence: TGTGCCAGCAGCCAATACACCTTTAACACTGAAGCTTTCTTT. The full variable domain, with the rest looked up from reference TRBV14 and TRBJ1-1, is EAGVTQFPSHSVIEKGQTVTLRCDPISGHDNLYWYRRVMGKEIKFLLHFVKESKQDESGMPNNRFLAERTGGTYSTLKVQPAELEDSGVYFCASSQYTFNTEAFFGQGTRLTVV.

This clonotype was seen at least ten times. The CDR3 loop reads CASSLLAEETQYF. The CDR3 bases are TGTGCCAGCAGCTTACTAGCGGAAGAGACCCAGTACTTC. V and J are TRBV7-9 and TRBJ2-5; the match to TRBD2 covers 7 bases. CDR1 is SEHNR, CDR2 FQNEAQ, per germline (reference sequence). The trim removed 2 bases at V and 3 bases at J, leaving 0 bases unmatched. The CDR3 is made up of 13 amino acids. The whole variable domain, filled in from reference TRBV7-9 and TRBJ2-5, reads DTGVSQNPRHKITKRGQNVTFRCDPISEHNRLYWYRQTLGQGPEFLTYFQNEAQLEKSRLLSDRFSAERPKGSFSTLEIQRTEQGDSAMYLCASSLLAEETQYFGPGTRLLVL.

A remark on this clonotype: One base away lies a much larger clone, so this may be a sequencing read error. CDR3 coding DNA: TGTGCCAGCAGTTACCAGGGACAGGGGATGGGGCAGTACTTC. Protein: CASSYQGQGMGQYF. The J gene is TRBJ2-7, the V gene TRBV6-5; 10 positions match TRBD1. Germline V gene sequence: CDR1 MNHEY, CDR2 SVGAGI. The CDR3 length is 14 residues. V was clipped by 2 bases and J by 9 bases; unmatched bases: 7.

This clonotype was recorded many times. V gene TRBV6-1 combines with J gene TRBJ1-5, with D unclear. CDR1 and CDR2 (germline): MNHNS, SASEGT. CDR3 length: 13 residues. Trimming removed 4 bases at V and 3 bases at J, with 7 bases between. CDR3 coding DNA: TGTGCCAGCAGTGCGGCGTACAATCAGCCCCAGCATTTT. This codes for CASSAAYNQPQHF.